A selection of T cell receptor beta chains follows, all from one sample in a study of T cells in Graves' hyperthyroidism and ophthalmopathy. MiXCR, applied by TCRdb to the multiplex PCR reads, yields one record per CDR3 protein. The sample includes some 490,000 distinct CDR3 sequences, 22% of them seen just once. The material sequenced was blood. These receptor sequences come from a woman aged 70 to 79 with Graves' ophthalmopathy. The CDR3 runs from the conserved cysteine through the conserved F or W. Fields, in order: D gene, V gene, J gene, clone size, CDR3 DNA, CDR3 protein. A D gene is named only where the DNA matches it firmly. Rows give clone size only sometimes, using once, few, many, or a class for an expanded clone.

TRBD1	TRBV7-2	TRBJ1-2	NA	TGTGCCAGCAGCTTAGTTCAGGGGGGAAACTATGGCTACACCTTC	CASSLVQGGNYGYTF
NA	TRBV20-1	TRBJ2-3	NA	TGCAGTGCTAGACTCACGCAGAGCACAGATACGCAGTATTTT	CSARLTQSTDTQYF
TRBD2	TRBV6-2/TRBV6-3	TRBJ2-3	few	TGTGCCAGCAGCTGGACTAGTCGTGCAGATACGCAGTATTTT	CASSWTSRADTQYF
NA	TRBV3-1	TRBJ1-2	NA	TGTGCCAGCAGCCAAGATCCCGGACTATCCTATGGCTACACCTTC	CASSQDPGLSYGYTF
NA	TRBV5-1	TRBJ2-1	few	TGCGCCAGCAGCCGGCGGGACAGCAACTACAATGAGCAGTTCTTC	CASSRRDSNYNEQFF
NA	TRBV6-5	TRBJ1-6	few	TGTGCCAGCAGTTACTCGACGGCGAGCTCCTATAATTCACCCCTCCACTTT	CASSYSTASSYNSPLHF
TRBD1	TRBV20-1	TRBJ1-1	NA	TGCAGTGCTCGAGACAGGGGGAAGTTAGACGGCACTGAAGCTTTCTTT	CSARDRGKLDGTEAFF
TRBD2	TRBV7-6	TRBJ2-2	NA	TGTGCCAGCAGCTTAGGGACTAGCGACACCGGGGAGCTGTTTTTT	CASSLGTSDTGELFF
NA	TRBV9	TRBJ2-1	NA	TGTGCCAGCAGCGTTCTTTCAAGCTCCTACAATGAGCAGTTCTTC	CASSVLSSSYNEQFF
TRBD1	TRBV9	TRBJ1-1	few	TGTGCCAGCAACCGGGACAGGGGGAACACTGAAGCTTTCTTT	CASNRDRGNTEAFF
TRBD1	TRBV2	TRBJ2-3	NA	TGTGCCACCAGGGGGTCAATCACCACAGATACGCAGTATTTT	CATRGSITTDTQYF
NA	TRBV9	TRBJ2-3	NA	TGTGCCAGCAGCGTAGAACTAAGACCCACAGATACGCAGTATTTT	CASSVELRPTDTQYF
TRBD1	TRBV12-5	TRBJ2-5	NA	TGTGCTAGTGGACCAAGGATCCCGGGACAGGGTTCGGAGACCCAGTACTTC	CASGPRIPGQGSETQYF
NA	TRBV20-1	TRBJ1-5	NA	TGCAGTGCGGCGGGAAATCAAATAAGGGATCAGCCCCAGCATTTT	CSAAGNQIRDQPQHF
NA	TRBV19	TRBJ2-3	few	TGTGCCAGTAGTATCTTCGGGAGCGGTACTACAGATACGCAGTATTTT	CASSIFGSGTTDTQYF
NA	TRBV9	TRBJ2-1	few	TGTGCCAGCAGCGTAGGGTCGGCTAGCCGATACAATGAGCAGTTCTTC	CASSVGSASRYNEQFF
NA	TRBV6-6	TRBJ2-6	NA	TGTGCCAGCAGTTACTCACCGCCAGGGCCAAACTCTGGGGCCAACGTCCTGACTTTC	CASSYSPPGPNSGANVLTF
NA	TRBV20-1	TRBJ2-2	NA	TGCAGTGCCACAGGGCGGTCGAACACCGGGGAGCTGTTTTTT	CSATGRSNTGELFF
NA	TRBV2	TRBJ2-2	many	TGTGCCAGCAGTGCTGTAGCAGGGTCGAACACCGGGGAGCTGTTTTTT	CASSAVAGSNTGELFF
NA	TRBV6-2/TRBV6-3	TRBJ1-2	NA	TGTGTCAGCAGCCACCGGGACACTTATGGCTACACCTTC	CVSSHRDTYGYTF